This entry concerns a single T cell receptor (beta chain). The sample belongs to a study of T cell changes during pregnancy in multiple sclerosis. This table comes from immunoSEQ multiplex PCR, and its TCRdb copy is limited to in-frame clones, with some not included. The table shows more than 25,000 clones, with roughly 91% occurring only once. The source material was CD8+ T cells from peripheral blood mononuclear cells, sampled before pregnancy. The TCR was taken from a female donor with multiple sclerosis, enrolled in a pregnancy study.

CDR3 nucleotides: TGTGCCAGCAGTTTGTGGGGAGGGGGTCAGCCCCAGCATTTT. This encodes CASSLWGGGQPQHF. The rearrangement uses TRBV27 and TRBJ1-5, with a weak D call TRBD1 (6 bases). Germline V gene data show CDR1 as MNHEY and CDR2 as SMNVEV (reference sequence). The ends were cut back, 3 bases at V and 6 bases at J, with 12 bases in the middle. The length of the CDR3 is 14 residues.